The 8 T cell receptor beta chains in this list originate from one sample, sequenced in a study of CD8 T cells in Susac syndrome. Reverse transcription of about 0.5 to 1 ug RNA was carried out with random hexamers. TCRdb itself ran the immunoSEQ multiplex PCR reads through MiXCR, one entry per CDR3 protein. The sample gives approximately 230,000 distinct CDR3 sequences, around 93% of which show up once; less than 0.075% is in the top ten. Sample: CD4+ T cells from PBMCs. The receptors come from a human donor with multiple sclerosis.

V usage is TRBV6-6 and J usage is TRBJ1-1; D is unresolved. Germline-derived CDR1 and CDR2 are MNHNY and SVGAGI (reference sequence). Trimming removed 6 bases from V and 1 base from J, with 12 bases in between. The CDR3 consists of 14 residues. The CDR3 DNA sequence: TGTGCCAGCAGCCGGGAAGGTTGGAACACTGAAGCTTTCTTT. This encodes CASSREGWNTEAFF.

The rearrangement joins TRBV20-1 to TRBJ2-1, with 10 nucleotides matching TRBD2. V lost 3 bases to trimming and J lost 7 bases; unmatched junction nucleotides: 6. This CDR3 has 14 residues. Germline V CDR1 and CDR2: DFQATT, SNEGSKA (reference sequence). The CDR3 sequence is CSASTQREGNEQFF. The CDR3 DNA is TGCAGTGCTAGCACCCAGCGGGAGGGAAATGAGCAGTTCTTC.

The chain combines TRBV20-1 with TRBJ2-2, with 11 bases matching TRBD2. Per germline, CDR1 DFQATT and CDR2 SNEGSKA (reference sequence). The V gene end was trimmed by 5 bases and the J gene end by 4 bases; junction bases not matched to a gene: 9. The CDR3 runs 16 residues. The CDR3: CSAPGTSGLTTGELFF. The CDR3 bases are TGCAGTGCTCCCGGGACTAGCGGCCTAACCACCGGGGAGCTGTTTTTT.

The V gene is TRBV4-2, the J gene TRBJ2-6, with a weak D call TRBD1 (6 bases). CDR1 and CDR2 from the germline V gene are LGHNA and YNFKEQ. V was clipped by 4 bases and J by 0 bases, with 16 bases between them. This CDR3 region has 18 residues. The CDR3 spells CASSPFSGVSSGANVLTF. The CDR3 DNA reads TGTGCCAGCAGCCCCTTCTCAGGGGTTTCCTCTGGGGCCAACGTCCTGACTTTC.

The chain joins TRBV5-6 to TRBJ1-5, with TRBD1 as a possible D gene (5 bases). Germline loops: CDR1 SGHDT, CDR2 YYEEEE. Trimming pared 1 base from V and 11 bases from J, leaving 10 bases between. CDR3 size: 12 residues. The CDR3 DNA reads TGTGCCAGCAGCTTGAACCGGGGGTCCCAGCATTTT. The encoded protein is CASSLNRGSQHF.

The chain has TRBV20-1 and TRBJ1-4, with D perhaps TRBD1 (6 bases). Germline assignment: CDR1 DFQATT and CDR2 SNEGSKA (reference sequence). Trimming removed 4 bases from V and 6 bases from J, with 15 bases in between. The CDR3 has 14 residues. The CDR3 DNA sequence: TGCAGTGCTACAGGGGACGGCACGGATGAAAAACTGTTTTTT. This encodes CSATGDGTDEKLFF.

In its sample, this clonotype was seen once. This chain joins TRBV19 and TRBJ1-5, with 10 bases matching TRBD1. Unmatched junction bases numbered 7, after V lost 11 bases and J lost 0 bases. Germline V gives CDR1 LNHDA, CDR2 SQIVND (reference sequence). This CDR3 comprises 15 residues. CDR3: CASDRGGYSNQPQHF. The CDR3 DNA reads TGTGCCTCGGACAGGGGGGGATATAGCAATCAGCCCCAGCATTTT.

The V gene is TRBV7-2, the J gene TRBJ2-1; 10 bases are a match to TRBD2. This CDR3 spans 15 amino acids. V gave up 4 bases and J gave up 5 bases; unmatched junction bases: 5. Germline loops: CDR1 SGHTA, CDR2 FQGNSA. The CDR3 DNA reads TGTGCCAGCAGCTCGACTAGCGGGCTTAACAATGAGCAGTTCTTC. Its protein product is CASSSTSGLNNEQFF.